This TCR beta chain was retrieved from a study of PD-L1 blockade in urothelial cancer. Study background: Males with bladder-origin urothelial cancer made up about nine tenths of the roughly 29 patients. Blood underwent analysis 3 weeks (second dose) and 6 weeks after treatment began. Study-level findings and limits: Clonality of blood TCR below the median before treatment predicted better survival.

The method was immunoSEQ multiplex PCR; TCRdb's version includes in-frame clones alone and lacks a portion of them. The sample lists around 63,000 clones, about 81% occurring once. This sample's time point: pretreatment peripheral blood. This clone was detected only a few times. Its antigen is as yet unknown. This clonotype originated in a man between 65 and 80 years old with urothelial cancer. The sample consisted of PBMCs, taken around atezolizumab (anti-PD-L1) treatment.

The CDR3 protein is CASSIGLAITDTQYF. CDR3 in DNA: TGTGCCAGCAGCATCGGACTAGCGATCACAGATACGCAGTATTTT. The rearrangement joins TRBV7-9 to TRBJ2-3; 9 bases map to TRBD2. The germline V gene has CDR1 SEHNR and CDR2 FQNEAQ (reference sequence). Losses at the gene ends were 5 bases for V and 2 bases for J; bases not matched to a gene: 5. There are 15 residues in the CDR3.